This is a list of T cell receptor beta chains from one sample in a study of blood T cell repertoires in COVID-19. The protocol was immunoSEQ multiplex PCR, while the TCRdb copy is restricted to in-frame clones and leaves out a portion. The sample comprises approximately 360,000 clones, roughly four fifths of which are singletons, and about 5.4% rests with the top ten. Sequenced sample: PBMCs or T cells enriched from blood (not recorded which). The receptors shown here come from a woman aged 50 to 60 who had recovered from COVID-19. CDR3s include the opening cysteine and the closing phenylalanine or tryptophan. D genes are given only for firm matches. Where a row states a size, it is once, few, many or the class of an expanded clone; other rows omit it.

CDR3nt: TGTGCCCGACAGGGGGCATCGGCGAACACCGGGGAGCTGTTTTTT
CDR3aa: CARQGASANTGELFF
v_gene: TRBV30
d_gene: TRBD1
j_gene: TRBJ2-2
abundance: once

CDR3nt: TGTGCCAGCAGCTTACCAGGTTCCTACAATGAGCAGTTCTTC
CDR3aa: CASSLPGSYNEQFF
v_gene: TRBV7-9
d_gene: NA
j_gene: TRBJ2-1
abundance: NA

CDR3nt: TGTGCCAGCAGCTTAGCGGCAACCGGGACTAGCTCACGCACAGATACGCAGTATTTT
CDR3aa: CASSLAATGTSSRTDTQYF
v_gene: TRBV7-2
d_gene: TRBD2
j_gene: TRBJ2-3
abundance: few

CDR3nt: TGTGCCAGCAGTTTATACAGGGGCAGCAATCAGCCCCAGCATTTT
CDR3aa: CASSLYRGSNQPQHF
v_gene: TRBV6-2/TRBV6-3
d_gene: TRBD1
j_gene: TRBJ1-5
abundance: NA

CDR3nt: TGTGCCAGCAGCTTGACAGAGCGCACAGATACGCAGTATTTT
CDR3aa: CASSLTERTDTQYF
v_gene: TRBV2
d_gene: NA
j_gene: TRBJ2-3
abundance: NA

CDR3nt: TGTGCCTGGAGTGGGTCCGAGGACAGGGGTGGCTATGGCTACACCTTC
CDR3aa: CAWSGSEDRGGYGYTF
v_gene: TRBV30
d_gene: TRBD1
j_gene: TRBJ1-2
abundance: NA

CDR3nt: TGCGCCAGCAGCCAATTTCTTACGCGGGAAGGGTCCGGGGAGCTGTTTTTT
CDR3aa: CASSQFLTREGSGELFF
v_gene: TRBV4-1
d_gene: NA
j_gene: TRBJ2-2
abundance: NA

CDR3nt: TGCAGCGTCCAAGGGGGCCCACGGGGCTACACCTTC
CDR3aa: CSVQGGPRGYTF
v_gene: TRBV29-1
d_gene: TRBD1
j_gene: TRBJ1-2
abundance: NA

CDR3nt: TGTGCCAGCAGCTCGACAGGAAGGAACACTGAAGCTTTCTTT
CDR3aa: CASSSTGRNTEAFF
v_gene: TRBV7-2
d_gene: NA
j_gene: TRBJ1-1
abundance: NA

CDR3nt: TGTGCCAGTAGCGATATGGGACAGGGGTACTCCTACGAGCAGTACTTC
CDR3aa: CASSDMGQGYSYEQYF
v_gene: TRBV19
d_gene: TRBD1
j_gene: TRBJ2-7
abundance: NA

CDR3nt: TGCGCCAGCGGGGGGGTGGCGGGGCTTAGCAATCAGCCCCAGCATTTT
CDR3aa: CASGGVAGLSNQPQHF
v_gene: TRBV10-2
d_gene: NA
j_gene: TRBJ1-5
abundance: NA

CDR3nt: TGTGCCTGGAGTGTAGGAGCGCGCACAGATACGCAGTATTTT
CDR3aa: CAWSVGARTDTQYF
v_gene: TRBV30
d_gene: NA
j_gene: TRBJ2-3
abundance: NA

CDR3nt: TGTGCCAGCAGCGTCGACCCGACTAGGCAGCGCGAGCAGTACTTC
CDR3aa: CASSVDPTRQREQYF
v_gene: TRBV9
d_gene: NA
j_gene: TRBJ2-7
abundance: NA

CDR3nt: TGTGCCAGCAGTCCCGGACAGGGGAGGAATCAGCCCCAGCATTTT
CDR3aa: CASSPGQGRNQPQHF
v_gene: TRBV27
d_gene: TRBD1
j_gene: TRBJ1-5
abundance: NA

CDR3nt: TGTGCCAGCGCGACGGGAGATACAACCGGGGAGCTGTTTTTT
CDR3aa: CASATGDTTGELFF
v_gene: TRBV27
d_gene: NA
j_gene: TRBJ2-2
abundance: NA

CDR3nt: TGTGCCTGGAGTCCACCCGGGACTTCGAGTGAAAAACTGTTTTTT
CDR3aa: CAWSPPGTSSEKLFF
v_gene: TRBV30
d_gene: NA
j_gene: TRBJ1-4
abundance: NA

CDR3nt: TGTGCCAGCAGCCCTGGGCTAGCGAGGGCGTACAATGAGCAGTTCTTC
CDR3aa: CASSPGLARAYNEQFF
v_gene: TRBV7-8
d_gene: NA
j_gene: TRBJ2-1
abundance: few

CDR3nt: TGTGCCAGCACCGGGAACACCTACGAGCAGTACTTC
CDR3aa: CASTGNTYEQYF
v_gene: TRBV6-5
d_gene: NA
j_gene: TRBJ2-7
abundance: NA

CDR3nt: TGTGCCAGCAGCCAAGCGGGAAGGGGCTACGAGCAGTACTTC
CDR3aa: CASSQAGRGYEQYF
v_gene: TRBV6-5
d_gene: TRBD2
j_gene: TRBJ2-7
abundance: few

CDR3nt: TGTGCCAGCAGCGTCTCGTCCGGTAGCAATCAGCCCCAGCATTTT
CDR3aa: CASSVSSGSNQPQHF
v_gene: TRBV7-2
d_gene: NA
j_gene: TRBJ1-5
abundance: NA

CDR3nt: TGCGCCAGCAGCAGAGAGGTACCAGGGGCCCACTATGGCTACACCTTC
CDR3aa: CASSREVPGAHYGYTF
v_gene: TRBV5-1
d_gene: NA
j_gene: TRBJ1-2
abundance: NA

CDR3nt: TGTGCCAGCAGACTAACACCGGGCAGGGCCCGAGATACGCAGTATTTT
CDR3aa: CASRLTPGRARDTQYF
v_gene: TRBV27
d_gene: NA
j_gene: TRBJ2-3
abundance: NA

CDR3nt: TGTGCCAGCAGCGTAGGCCCGGGACAGGGGGCTCCTTCTGGAAACACCATATATTTT
CDR3aa: CASSVGPGQGAPSGNTIYF
v_gene: TRBV9
d_gene: TRBD1
j_gene: TRBJ1-3
abundance: NA

CDR3nt: TGTGCCAGCAGTTACTCGGAGGCAAATGAGCAGTTCTTC
CDR3aa: CASSYSEANEQFF
v_gene: TRBV6-5
d_gene: NA
j_gene: TRBJ2-1
abundance: NA

CDR3nt: TGTGCCAGCAGCTTACAGGGGCGGGAGGGCTACACCTTC
CDR3aa: CASSLQGREGYTF
v_gene: TRBV7-2
d_gene: NA
j_gene: TRBJ1-2
abundance: NA

CDR3nt: TGTGCCAGCAGTGGACAGACCCTTAACTATGGCTACACCTTC
CDR3aa: CASSGQTLNYGYTF
v_gene: TRBV2
d_gene: NA
j_gene: TRBJ1-2
abundance: NA

CDR3nt: TGTGCCAGCAGTTCACGGACAGACACTGAAGCTTTCTTT
CDR3aa: CASSSRTDTEAFF
v_gene: TRBV12-3/TRBV12-4
d_gene: NA
j_gene: TRBJ1-1
abundance: NA

CDR3nt: TGCGCCAGCAGCCTCGGAATAGGGCGGGATAATGAAAAACTGTTTTTT
CDR3aa: CASSLGIGRDNEKLFF
v_gene: TRBV4-1
d_gene: NA
j_gene: TRBJ1-4
abundance: NA

CDR3nt: TGTGCCAGTAGGAACACAGGGGGAGGTGAGACCCAGTACTTC
CDR3aa: CASRNTGGGETQYF
v_gene: TRBV19
d_gene: TRBD1
j_gene: TRBJ2-5
abundance: NA

CDR3nt: TGTGCCTGGGCACGAGGGAGCGCGAACACCGGGGAGCTGTTTTTT
CDR3aa: CAWARGSANTGELFF
v_gene: TRBV30
d_gene: NA
j_gene: TRBJ2-2
abundance: NA

CDR3nt: TGTGCCAGCTCACCACCCGCAGATGAAAAACTGTTTTTT
CDR3aa: CASSPPADEKLFF
v_gene: TRBV18
d_gene: NA
j_gene: TRBJ1-4
abundance: NA

CDR3nt: TGTGCCAGCTCAGCTACACCGGGACAGGGGGCCTCTATGACTAGGGGCTACACCTTC
CDR3aa: CASSATPGQGASMTRGYTF
v_gene: TRBV18
d_gene: TRBD1
j_gene: TRBJ1-2
abundance: NA

CDR3nt: TGTGCCACCAGCCCCCGAGGACAGTATGGCTACACCTTC
CDR3aa: CATSPRGQYGYTF
v_gene: TRBV15
d_gene: NA
j_gene: TRBJ1-2
abundance: NA

CDR3nt: TGCGCCAGCAGCTTGGATCGGGCAGGACTGGATTCACCCCTCCACTTT
CDR3aa: CASSLDRAGLDSPLHF
v_gene: TRBV5-1
d_gene: NA
j_gene: TRBJ1-6
abundance: few

CDR3nt: TGCAGTGCTAGTGGGCTAGCGGGAGGATCAAACAATGAGCAGTTCTTC
CDR3aa: CSASGLAGGSNNEQFF
v_gene: TRBV20-1
d_gene: TRBD2
j_gene: TRBJ2-1
abundance: NA

CDR3nt: TGTGCCAGCAGCTTGGGGCCTGGGACAGGGAGCTCCTACGAGCAGTACTTC
CDR3aa: CASSLGPGTGSSYEQYF
v_gene: TRBV5-6
d_gene: TRBD1
j_gene: TRBJ2-7
abundance: NA

CDR3nt: TGTGCCAGCAGTTACGGGGCGGACTATGGCTACACCTTC
CDR3aa: CASSYGADYGYTF
v_gene: TRBV6-5
d_gene: NA
j_gene: TRBJ1-2
abundance: few

CDR3nt: TGTGCCAGCAGCCAAGATCCGGCGAAGGGGAATTCACCCCTCCACTTT
CDR3aa: CASSQDPAKGNSPLHF
v_gene: TRBV14
d_gene: NA
j_gene: TRBJ1-6
abundance: NA

CDR3nt: TGTGCCAGCATCCGGGACAGGGGAAGCACAGATACGCAGTATTTT
CDR3aa: CASIRDRGSTDTQYF
v_gene: TRBV2
d_gene: TRBD1
j_gene: TRBJ2-3
abundance: NA

CDR3nt: TGTGCCAGCTCACCCAACCAAGAGACCCAGTACTTC
CDR3aa: CASSPNQETQYF
v_gene: TRBV18
d_gene: NA
j_gene: TRBJ2-5
abundance: NA

CDR3nt: TGTGCCAGCAGTGAATATGGGCAGGGGTTTGGAAATTCACCCCTCCACTTT
CDR3aa: CASSEYGQGFGNSPLHF
v_gene: TRBV25-1
d_gene: NA
j_gene: TRBJ1-6
abundance: few

CDR3nt: TGTGCCAGCAGTGAATTGACTAGCGTGTGGGCCGGGGAGCTGTTTTTT
CDR3aa: CASSELTSVWAGELFF
v_gene: TRBV6-1
d_gene: TRBD2
j_gene: TRBJ2-2
abundance: NA

CDR3nt: TGTGCCAGCAGCCCCTCGTCGGGGAATTTT
CDR3aa: CASSPSSGNF
v_gene: TRBV3-1/TRBV3-2
d_gene: NA
j_gene: TRBJ2-3
abundance: few

CDR3nt: TGTGCCAGCAGCCCAAGGGACAGAATTTTGGAGCAGTACTTC
CDR3aa: CASSPRDRILEQYF
v_gene: TRBV9
d_gene: TRBD1
j_gene: TRBJ2-7
abundance: NA

CDR3nt: TGTGCCAGCAGCTTACAAATTGTCCAAGAGACCCAGTACTTC
CDR3aa: CASSLQIVQETQYF
v_gene: TRBV7-9
d_gene: NA
j_gene: TRBJ2-5
abundance: NA

CDR3nt: TGTGCCAGCAGCCCCTCTGGGCGCCTCGAGCAGTACTTC
CDR3aa: CASSPSGRLEQYF
v_gene: TRBV7-6
d_gene: NA
j_gene: TRBJ2-7
abundance: few

CDR3nt: TGTGCTAGTGGTTTGGTGAGCACAGGGCTAGGCTCCTATAATTCACCCCTCCACTTT
CDR3aa: CASGLVSTGLGSYNSPLHF
v_gene: TRBV12-5
d_gene: NA
j_gene: TRBJ1-6
abundance: NA

CDR3nt: TGCAGTGCTAGTCTTAGCGGGGCTGCCTACAATGAGCAGTTCTTC
CDR3aa: CSASLSGAAYNEQFF
v_gene: TRBV20-1
d_gene: TRBD2
j_gene: TRBJ2-1
abundance: once

CDR3nt: TGTGCCACCAGCAGAGATTTGTTACAGGGAAACACTGAAGCTTTCTTT
CDR3aa: CATSRDLLQGNTEAFF
v_gene: TRBV15
d_gene: NA
j_gene: TRBJ1-1
abundance: NA

CDR3nt: TGTGCCTGGAGTGTACTGGCAGGGGAGCAGTTCTTC
CDR3aa: CAWSVLAGEQFF
v_gene: TRBV30
d_gene: NA
j_gene: TRBJ2-1
abundance: NA

CDR3nt: TGCAGCGTTGAACCTTGGGACAGCAACTCTGGGGCCAACGTCCTGACTTTC
CDR3aa: CSVEPWDSNSGANVLTF
v_gene: TRBV29-1
d_gene: TRBD1
j_gene: TRBJ2-6
abundance: NA

CDR3nt: TGTGCCAGCAGTACCGGACAGGGTGAAGCTTTCTTT
CDR3aa: CASSTGQGEAFF
v_gene: TRBV2
d_gene: TRBD1
j_gene: TRBJ1-1
abundance: NA

CDR3nt: TGCGCCAGCAGCATACAGGCGGGGGGGCCGGCAGTCCGGGAGCTGTTTTTT
CDR3aa: CASSIQAGGPAVRELFF
v_gene: TRBV5-1
d_gene: TRBD2
j_gene: TRBJ2-2
abundance: few

CDR3nt: TGCGCCAGCAGCTTAGCTGACAGGGCCGATGGAAAACTGTTTTTT
CDR3aa: CASSLADRADGKLFF
v_gene: TRBV5-1
d_gene: TRBD1
j_gene: TRBJ1-4
abundance: few

CDR3nt: TGTGCCAGTAGTATATCCGCAGGGGGCTCCTACGAGCAGTACTTC
CDR3aa: CASSISAGGSYEQYF
v_gene: TRBV19
d_gene: TRBD1
j_gene: TRBJ2-7
abundance: NA